One sample yielded the 16 T cell receptor beta chains listed below, sequenced in a study of OX40 agonist ivuxolimab in advanced cancers. Sequencing used immunoSEQ multiplex PCR; TCRdb keeps in-frame clones, though not all of them. The sample lists 60,000 to 90,000 clones, 70% to 90% occurring once. This specimen consisted of CD4+ or CD8+ T cells sorted from blood, obtained in a trial of the OX40 agonist ivuxolimab. The receptors come from an adult with an advanced solid tumor such as melanoma, head and neck, liver or kidney cancer.

Only one count was recorded for this clone. The gene calls are TRBV19 and TRBJ2-3, with D perhaps assigned TRBD1 or TRBD2 (6 bases each). Germline CDR1 and CDR2: LNHDA and SQIVND (reference sequence). The CDR3 contains 15 residues. Trimming took 4 bases from V and 5 from J, leaving 16 bases between them. CDR3 nucleotides: TGTGCCAGTAGTACCACCCGACTAGGGGGAGATACGCAGTATTTT. Its protein is CASSTTRLGGDTQYF.

This sequence joins TRBV30 and TRBJ2-5; D possibly matches TRBD1 or TRBD2 (5 bases each). Germline V gene sequence: CDR1 GTSNPN, CDR2 SVGIG (reference sequence). This CDR3 comprises 13 residues. Between the trimmed V and J ends, which lost 2 bases and 9 bases, there was a span of 16 bases. CDR3 nucleotide sequence: TGTGCCTGGAGTTCGGGACCGGCCGGGGCCCAGTACTTC. Its translation: CAWSSGPAGAQYF.

This chain uses TRBV28 with TRBJ2-7; D might be TRBD1 (5 bases). The V end was cut by 3 bases, the J end by 6 bases, with 12 bases between. CDR1 and CDR2 from the germline V gene are MDHEN and SYDVKM. The CDR3 extends over 13 amino acids. CDR3 residues: CASSFGALGEQYF. The CDR3 nucleotides are TGTGCCAGCAGTTTTGGGGCCCTGGGCGAGCAGTACTTC.

The genes are TRBV28 and TRBJ2-1; possible D gene TRBD1, 5 bases. This CDR3 contains 15 residues. Trimming stripped 4 bases from V and 6 bases from J, with 16 bases between. CDR1 and CDR2 from the germline V gene are MDHEN and SYDVKM. CDR3 DNA sequence: TGTGCCAGCAGTTACGATCAGGGAATCGGCAATGAGCAGTTCTTC. Protein sequence: CASSYDQGIGNEQFF.

The rearrangement joins TRBV28 to TRBJ1-2; D unresolved. CDR3 size: 14 residues. V was cut by 5 bases and J by 6 bases, with 16 bases left in between. CDR1 and CDR2 (germline): MDHEN, SYDVKM. The CDR3 loop is CASSPPGGINGYTF. The CDR3 DNA is TGTGCCAGCAGTCCCCCAGGCGGGATTAATGGCTACACCTTC.

This sequence joins TRBV6-1 and TRBJ2-7, with a tentative D call TRBD2 (6 bases). Looked up from germline, CDR1 is MNHNS and CDR2 is SASEGT. Trimming cost V 7 bases and J 2 bases, with 12 bases left between them. The CDR3 covers 13 residues. The CDR3 DNA sequence: TGTGCCAGCATGTGGGGACTGGCCTACGAGCAGTACTTC. Residues: CASMWGLAYEQYF.

The chain uses TRBV27 and TRBJ2-7; D unclear. The CDR3 is 13 residues long. In germline, CDR1 is MNHEY, CDR2 SMNVEV (reference sequence). With 2 bases removed from V and 4 bases from J, the gap between germline ends came to 9 bases. Written as DNA, the CDR3 is TGTGCCAGCAGTTTAAGGGTCGGGTACGAGCAGTACTTC. Translating gives CASSLRVGYEQYF.

In the case of this clone: Its ends do not fully match the called genes, so a read error is possible. The chain combines TRBV23-1 with TRBJ2-5; D call uncertain. TRBV23-1 is assigned to the ORF class and has an uncertain function. This CDR3 has 11 residues. The CDR3 spells CASSQGSQENF. The CDR3 DNA reads TGCGCCAGCAGTCAAGGCAGTCAGGAGAACTTC.

CDR3 DNA sequence: TGTGCCAGCAGCTTAACTGTCGGGGGAACCTACGAGCAGTACTTC. It codes for CASSLTVGGTYEQYF. The chain recombines TRBV7-2 with TRBJ2-7; D perhaps matches TRBD2 (6 bases). V was clipped by 2 bases and J by 2 bases, with 13 bases between them. Germline CDR1 and CDR2: SGHTA and FQGNSA. The CDR3 extends over 15 amino acids.

The chain employs TRBV7-2 and TRBJ1-1; D remains ambiguous. The CDR3 spans 11 residues. Trimming cost V 7 bases and J 4 bases, with 7 bases left between them. Germline V gene sequence: CDR1 SGHTA, CDR2 FQGNSA. In nucleotides, the CDR3 is TGTGCCAGCACTTCAGCCACTGAAGCTTTCTTT. This gives the protein CASTSATEAFF.

The V and J genes are TRBV29-1 and TRBJ2-5, with 9 bases fitting TRBD1. Germline lookup yields CDR1 SQVTM and CDR2 ANQGSEA. Trimming cost V 7 bases and J 5 bases; bases outside gene matches: 8. The CDR3 consists of 13 residues. The CDR3: CSATDRGGETQYF. The CDR3 region has the DNA TGCAGCGCGACGGACAGGGGTGGTGAGACCCAGTACTTC.

The chain joins TRBV2 to TRBJ1-4; D is unresolved. This CDR3 is 13 amino acids long. Germline loops: CDR1 SNHLY, CDR2 FYNNEI. The V and J ends lost 4 bases and 8 bases respectively, with 11 bases between them. The CDR3: CASSGLSGEKLFF. CDR3 DNA: TGTGCCAGCAGTGGCTTATCAGGAGAAAAACTGTTTTTT.

The rearrangement joins TRBV30 to TRBJ1-2, with TRBD1 as a possible D gene (5 bases). V was clipped by 2 bases and J by 7 bases, with 11 bases between them. The CDR3 is 12 residues long. Germline-derived CDR1 and CDR2 are GTSNPN and SVGIG (reference sequence). CDR3 DNA sequence: TGTGCCTGGAGTCCCAGGGTCGGTGGCTACACCTTC. It yields the protein CAWSPRVGGYTF. Complete variable domain (other parts from reference TRBV30 and TRBJ1-2): SQTIHQWPATLVQPVGSPLSLECTVEGTSNPNLYWYRQAAGRGLQLLFYSVGIGQISSEVPQNLSASRPQDRQFILSSKKLLLSDSGFYLCAWSPRVGGYTFGSGTRLTVV.

This chain joins TRBV28 and TRBJ1-3; D is possibly TRBD1 (6 bases). Germline CDR1 and CDR2: MDHEN and SYDVKM. V was shortened by 3 bases and J by 0 bases, with 15 bases between the two germline ends. This CDR3 region has 17 residues. The CDR3 nucleotides are TGTGCCAGCAGTTTTGGGGACACGTTCAGCTCTGGAAACACCATATATTTT. As protein: CASSFGDTFSSGNTIYF.

This rearrangement joins TRBV4-1 to TRBJ2-1; D ambiguous. The germline CDR1 and CDR2 sequences are MGHRA and YSYEKL. The CDR3 is made up of 11 amino acids. Trimming removed 3 bases at V and 4 bases at J, with 1 base between. For the CDR3, the DNA is TGCGCCAGCAGCCAGTACAATGAGCAGTTCTTC. Translation: CASSQYNEQFF.

This clone is a singleton in its sample. This sequence joins TRBV7-9 and TRBJ2-7; D is undetermined. There are 14 residues in the CDR3. Germline V CDR1 and CDR2: SEHNR, FQNEAQ (reference sequence). V was cut by 0 bases and J by 5 bases, with 11 bases left in between. CDR3 coding DNA: TGTGCCAGCAGCTTAGCGAGTCTGGGGAACGAGCAGTACTTC. The encoded protein is CASSLASLGNEQYF.